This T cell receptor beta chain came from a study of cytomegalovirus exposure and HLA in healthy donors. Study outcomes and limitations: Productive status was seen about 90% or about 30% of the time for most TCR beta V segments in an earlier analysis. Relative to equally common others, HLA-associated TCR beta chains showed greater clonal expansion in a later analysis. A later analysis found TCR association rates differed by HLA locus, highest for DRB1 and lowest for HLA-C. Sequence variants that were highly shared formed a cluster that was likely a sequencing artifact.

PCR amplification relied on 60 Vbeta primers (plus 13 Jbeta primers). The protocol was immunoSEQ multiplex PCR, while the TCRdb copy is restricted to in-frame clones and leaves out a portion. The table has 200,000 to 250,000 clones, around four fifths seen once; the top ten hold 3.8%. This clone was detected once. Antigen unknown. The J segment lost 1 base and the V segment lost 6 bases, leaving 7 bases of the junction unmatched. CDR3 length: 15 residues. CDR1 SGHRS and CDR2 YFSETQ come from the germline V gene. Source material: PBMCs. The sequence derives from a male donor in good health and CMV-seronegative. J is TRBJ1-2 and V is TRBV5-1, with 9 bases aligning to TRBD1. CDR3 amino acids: CASTFTGGFNYGYTF. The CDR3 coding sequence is TGCGCCAGCACCTTCACAGGGGGCTTTAACTATGGCTACACCTTC.